This T cell receptor beta chain was documented in a study of cytomegalovirus exposure and HLA in healthy donors. The study's findings and limits: The study put some 150 TCR beta chains on its list as cytomegalovirus-associated. TCR beta sequences reportedly predicted the HLA-A and HLA-B alleles of most subjects accurately. Later, an analysis showed that TCR beta chains associated with HLA were more clonally expanded than others that were equally common. Segments of the TCR beta V type were, in most cases, productive about 87% or about 30% of the time in an earlier analysis.

In the PCR, 60 Vbeta and 13 Jbeta primers were used. Produced via immunoSEQ multiplex PCR; TCRdb's table is partial and in-frame only. The repertoire holds about 98,000 clones, with about 70% as singletons. The germline CDR1 and CDR2 sequences are SGDLS and YYNGEE. This CDR3 has 15 residues. The junction had 8 bases not matched to a gene; V was cut back by 4 bases and J by 5 bases. On this clone: Its antigen is currently unknown.

The TCR comes from a female donor in good health and CMV-seronegative. The chain recombines TRBV9 with TRBJ2-3, with 9 nucleotides matching TRBD2. Sequences were obtained from PBMCs. CDR3 sequence (DNA): TGTGCCAGCAGCCCCATAAGCGGGGGGCAAGATACGCAGTATTTT. It is translated as CASSPISGGQDTQYF.